The 24 T cell receptor beta chains below all came from one sample that was sequenced in a study of cytomegalovirus exposure and HLA in healthy donors. 13 Jbeta primers and 60 Vbeta primers were used for the PCR. The repertoire was sequenced with immunoSEQ multiplex PCR; TCRdb's copy has only in-frame clones and lacks some. The sample carries 80,000 to 95,000 clones, 70% recorded once. Specimen: PBMCs. The receptors come from a woman aged 45-59 years in good health and CMV-seropositive.

V and J are TRBV18 and TRBJ1-3; 10 bases line up with TRBD1. The junction had 7 bases not matched to a gene; V was cut back by 6 bases and J by 2 bases. The CDR3 consists of 16 residues. Per germline, CDR1 KGHSH and CDR2 LQKENI. As DNA, the CDR3 is TGTGCCAGCTCTTTCCCCGGGACAGGGGCTGGAAACACCATATATTTT. This encodes CASSFPGTGAGNTIYF.

The chain couples TRBV6-6 to TRBJ2-3; D gene ambiguous. V was shortened by 1 base and J by 5 bases, with 10 bases between the two germline ends. Germline CDR1 reads MNHNY; CDR2 reads SVGAGI (reference sequence). The CDR3 length is 14 residues. DNA of the CDR3: TGTGCCAGCAGTTACTTAGCTAGTGAAGATACGCAGTATTTT. This gives the protein CASSYLASEDTQYF.

The chain recombines TRBV25-1 with TRBJ2-5; TRBD1 agrees at 10 bases. With V trimmed by 1 base and J by 1 base, 6 bases remained unmatched. Looked up from germline, CDR1 is MGHDK and CDR2 is SYGVNS. The CDR3 is 17 amino acids. Here the CDR3 DNA reads TGTGCCAGCAGTGAATTCAGGGGACAGGGGCCCCAAGAGACCCAGTACTTC. Residues: CASSEFRGQGPQETQYF.

About this clone itself: This CDR3 is also generated by other DNA sequences in the sample. J is TRBJ2-1 and V is TRBV28, with 7 bases aligning to TRBD2. This CDR3 is built from 15 residues. The germline V gene has CDR1 MDHEN and CDR2 SYDVKM. Losses at the gene ends were 5 bases for V and 4 bases for J; bases not matched to a gene: 8. The CDR3 coding sequence is TGTGCCAGCAGTCTGGGGGGGGGTTCTTACAATGAGCAGTTCTTC. It codes for CASSLGGGSYNEQFF. The whole variable domain, remainder taken from reference TRBV28 and TRBJ2-1, is DVKVTQSSRYLVKRTGEKVFLECVQDMDHENMFWYRQDPGLGLRLIYFSYDVKMKEKGDIPEGYSVSREKKERFSLILESASTNQTSMYLCASSLGGGSYNEQFFGPGTRLTVL.

This chain joins TRBV11-2 and TRBJ1-2; 8 positions match TRBD1. J was trimmed by 0 bases and V by 5 bases; bases with no gene match: 14. Germline V gives CDR1 SGHAT, CDR2 FQNNGV. The CDR3 runs 18 residues. CDR3 nucleotides: TGTGCCAGCAGCAACGCCTTCCGACAGGGGTCCTCTAACTATGGCTACACCTTC. Encoded protein: CASSNAFRQGSSNYGYTF.

The V gene is TRBV5-4, the J gene TRBJ2-4, with 14 bases aligning to TRBD2. The V gene's germline CDR1 is SGHNT and CDR2 YYREEE (reference sequence). V lost 3 bases and J lost 0; bases outside the gene matches: 8. The CDR3 is 19 amino acids. This CDR3 is CASSSRLAGGGGAKNIQYF. DNA of the CDR3: TGTGCCAGCAGCTCGAGACTAGCGGGAGGGGGGGGAGCCAAAAACATTCAGTACTTC.

The chain employs TRBV27 and TRBJ1-1, with 9 bases aligning to TRBD1. After removal of 5 bases from V and 0 bases from J, the junction contained 7 bases not matched to a gene. CDR3 length equals 16 residues. The germline V gene has CDR1 MNHEY and CDR2 SMNVEV (reference sequence). The CDR3 DNA reads as TGTGCCAGCAGTGTACAGGGGGCAGGGGTGAACACTGAAGCTTTCTTT. Protein product: CASSVQGAGVNTEAFF.

V is TRBV29-1 and J is TRBJ2-1; 10 positions match TRBD1. The CDR3 length is 13 residues. Germline CDR1 is SQVTM and CDR2 is ANQGSEA. Germline trimming cut 7 bases from V and 7 bases from J; bases unmatched to any gene: 7. Here the CDR3 reads CSGRQGAWNEQFF. For the CDR3, the DNA is TGCAGCGGTCGACAGGGGGCCTGGAATGAGCAGTTCTTC.

The rearrangement uses TRBV7-2 and TRBJ2-5; the D gene is possibly TRBD2 (6 bases). The V and J ends lost 5 bases and 1 base respectively, with 17 bases between them. This CDR3 is 16 amino acids long. In germline, CDR1 is SGHTA, CDR2 FQGNSA. CDR3 sequence: CASSLYASASQETQYF. The DNA for the CDR3 is TGTGCCAGCAGCCTTTATGCTAGCGCCTCCCAAGAGACCCAGTACTTC.

The rearrangement joins TRBV10-3 to TRBJ2-3; D perhaps matches TRBD2 (6 bases). CDR1 is ENHRY and CDR2 is SYGVKD in the germline V gene. The CDR3 loop spans 14 amino acids. Trimming pared 6 bases from V and 5 bases from J, leaving 15 bases between. For the CDR3, the DNA is TGTGCCATCAGCAAACGACTAGTTATAGATACGCAGTATTTT. It is translated as CAISKRLVIDTQYF.

This clone was seen more than once but under ten times. The chain links TRBV19 to TRBJ2-1; 16 nucleotides match TRBD2. The V segment lost 8 bases and the J segment 9 bases; nucleotides outside the gene matches: 4. The CDR3 runs to 14 residues. Per the germline V gene, CDR1 is LNHDA and CDR2 is SQIVND (reference sequence). The CDR3 DNA is TGTGCCAGTTCCGGGACTAGCGGGAGGGGTGAGCAGTTCTTC. As protein: CASSGTSGRGEQFF.

This chain joins TRBV28 and TRBJ2-7; TRBD2 might be the D (5 bases). The CDR3 contains 14 residues. Trimming cost V 3 bases and J 4 bases, with 13 bases left between them. The germline V gene encodes CDR1 MDHEN and CDR2 SYDVKM. The CDR3 spells CASSLEIAPYEQYF. As DNA, the CDR3 is TGTGCCAGCAGTTTGGAAATAGCGCCGTACGAGCAGTACTTC. The whole variable domain, filled in from reference TRBV28 and TRBJ2-7, reads DVKVTQSSRYLVKRTGEKVFLECVQDMDHENMFWYRQDPGLGLRLIYFSYDVKMKEKGDIPEGYSVSREKKERFSLILESASTNQTSMYLCASSLEIAPYEQYFGPGTRLTVT.

The gene calls are TRBV2 and TRBJ2-3; 8 bases align to TRBD2. The CDR3 loop spans 14 amino acids. Germline CDR1 SNHLY, CDR2 FYNNEI. The CDR3 spells CVSRPREGTDTQYF. The CDR3 coding sequence is TGTGTCTCCCGGCCGCGGGAGGGCACAGATACGCAGTATTTT.

This clone appeared a single time. V gene TRBV7-6 combines with J gene TRBJ2-1; D might be TRBD1 (6 bases). Per the germline V gene, CDR1 is SGHVS and CDR2 is FNYEAQ. The CDR3 contains 16 residues. Deletions cut 2 bases from V and 1 base from J, with 12 bases between. The CDR3 protein is CASSLSRTASYNEQFF. The CDR3 coding sequence is TGTGCCAGCAGCTTAAGTAGGACAGCTTCCTACAATGAGCAGTTCTTC.

This chain links TRBV14 with TRBJ2-1; TRBD1 aligns across 10 bases. Trimming took 1 base from V and 2 from J; bases not matched to a gene: 5. The CDR3 totals 17 residues. Germline assignment: CDR1 SGHDN and CDR2 FVKESK. Here the CDR3 DNA reads TGTGCCAGCAGCCAAGTAAGGGGACAGGGGCCCTACAATGAGCAGTTCTTC. Translating it yields CASSQVRGQGPYNEQFF.

The chain is built from TRBV7-3 and TRBJ2-3; 9 nucleotides match TRBD1. V was pared by 5 bases and J by 3 bases, with 9 bases of the junction left unmatched. Germline V CDR1 and CDR2: SGHTA, FQGTGA. There are 16 residues in the CDR3. CDR3 sequence reads: CASSAQGALRTDTQYF. Written as DNA, the CDR3 is TGTGCCAGCAGCGCACAGGGGGCCTTAAGGACAGATACGCAGTATTTT.

The chain is built from TRBV18 and TRBJ2-7; 11 bases line up with TRBD1. V gave up 6 bases and J gave up 5 bases; unmatched junction bases: 12. CDR1 is KGHSH, CDR2 LQKENI, per germline. The CDR3 is made up of 16 amino acids. This CDR3 is CASSPFLGQGVDEQYF. The CDR3 bases are TGTGCCAGCTCTCCTTTTTTGGGACAGGGGGTTGACGAGCAGTACTTC.

The chain has TRBV4-3 and TRBJ1-3, with no clear D. Germline-derived CDR1 and CDR2 are LGHNA and YSLEER. The V end lost 0 bases, the J end lost 4 bases, and 10 bases lay between the germline ends. The length of the CDR3 is 15 residues. CDR3 protein: CASSQEPRGGNTIYF. In DNA, the CDR3 is TGCGCCAGCAGCCAAGAGCCGAGAGGGGGAAACACCATATATTTT.

The chain combines TRBV7-2 with TRBJ2-7; a possible D gene is TRBD1 (6 bases). V was clipped by 2 bases and J by 5 bases, with 10 bases between them. The CDR3 has 13 residues. Germline values: CDR1 SGHTA, CDR2 FQGNSA. The CDR3 DNA follows: TGTGCCAGCAGCTTAAGGGGGAGTAACGAGCAGTACTTC. It specifies CASSLRGSNEQYF.

This clone showed up just a few times. The chain uses TRBV27 and TRBJ2-7; 7 positions match TRBD1. V lost 6 bases, J lost 7 bases, and 18 bases stayed unmatched. CDR3 length: 16 amino acids. CDR1 is MNHEY and CDR2 is SMNVEV in the germline V gene (reference sequence). The CDR3 region has the DNA TGTGCCAGCAGCGTTATGACAGGGTCCCTGGGTATGGAGCAGTACTTC. Its protein product is CASSVMTGSLGMEQYF.

This chain joins TRBV5-1 and TRBJ2-5, with 14 bases matching TRBD2. Unmatched junction bases numbered 8, after V lost 3 bases and J lost 4 bases. Germline CDR1 is SGHRS and CDR2 is YFSETQ. The CDR3 totals 17 residues. In DNA, the CDR3 is TGCGCCAGCAGCTACACCGGGACTAGCGGGAGAAGAGAGACCCAGTACTTC. This codes for CASSYTGTSGRRETQYF.

The CDR3 DNA reads as TGTGCCAGCAGCGTAGGGGAGGGTTGGGGTTTAGCCAAAAACATTCAGTACTTC. This codes for CASSVGEGWGLAKNIQYF. The rearrangement joins TRBV9 to TRBJ2-4; TRBD2 matches 7 bases. The length of the CDR3 is 18 residues. Germline CDR1 SGDLS, CDR2 YYNGEE. The J segment lost 0 bases and the V segment lost 0 bases, leaving 9 bases of the junction unmatched.

The chain joins TRBV15 to TRBJ1-1; possibly TRBD1 for D (5 bases). Trimming shortened V by 7 bases and J by 0 bases, and 9 bases separated the two germline ends. The germline gives CDR1 LNHNV, CDR2 YYDKDF (reference sequence). CDR3 length equals 13 residues. The CDR3 DNA reads as TGTGCCACCACTAGACAGATGAACACTGAAGCTTTCTTT. This codes for CATTRQMNTEAFF.

This clone was recorded once. This sequence joins TRBV7-8 and TRBJ2-5, with 10 bases aligning to TRBD1. There are 15 residues in the CDR3. Trimming took 5 bases from V and 11 from J; bases not matched to a gene: 14. The germline V gene has CDR1 SGHVS and CDR2 FQNEAQ. For the CDR3, the DNA is TGTGCCAGCAGCAGAGGACAGGGGGAATTCGGTGTGCAGTACTTC. Translation: CASSRGQGEFGVQYF.